Described below is a single T cell receptor beta chain sequence and its context. CDR3 length: 14 amino acids. J was trimmed by 5 bases and V by 5 bases; bases with no gene match: 8. Per the germline V gene, CDR1 is LNHDA and CDR2 is SQIVND (reference sequence). The sample comes from a study of shared clonotypes between healthy human individuals. Produced via immunoSEQ multiplex PCR; TCRdb's table is partial and in-frame only. The sample has some 690,000 clones; less than 95% are singletons. The clonotype originates from a man aged 18 to 29 in good health. Some clones in this sample may be carry-over from other donors' samples. Specimen: memory CD8+ T cells from PBMCs. Subset noted: CD45RO+ cells pooled with CCR7-negative TemRA cells. The chain is built from TRBV19 and TRBJ2-7; 8 bases are a match to TRBD2. The DNA for the CDR3 is TGTGCCAGTAGTCTGGTAGCGGGACGGAACGAGCAGTACTTC. Amino acid sequence: CASSLVAGRNEQYF. The variable domain in full, with the rest retrieved from reference TRBV19 and TRBJ2-7, is DGGITQSPKYLFRKEGQNVTLSCEQNLNHDAMYWYRQDPGQGLRLIYYSQIVNDFQKGDIAEGYSVSREKKESFPLTVTSAQKNPTAFYLCASSLVAGRNEQYFGPGTRLTVT.